The 19 T cell receptor beta chains below all came from one sample that was sequenced in a study of blood T cell repertoires in COVID-19. Sequencing used immunoSEQ multiplex PCR; TCRdb keeps in-frame clones, though not all of them. The repertoire holds under 95,000 clones, roughly nine tenths seen once, with 2.5% to 3% in the top ten. Material for sequencing was peripheral blood. These receptors came from a man aged 50 or older with COVID-19, enrolled during active disease.

The rearrangement links TRBV6-6 to TRBJ1-5, with TRBD1 matching over 8 bases. The germline V gene has CDR1 MNHNY and CDR2 SVGAGI (reference sequence). This CDR3 contains 14 residues. V gave up 7 bases and J gave up 4 bases; unmatched junction bases: 6. CDR3 amino acids: CASIGTGGNQPQHF. The CDR3 region has the DNA TGTGCCAGCATTGGGACAGGAGGAAATCAGCCCCAGCATTTT.

V usage is TRBV29-1 and J usage is TRBJ1-5; 10 positions match TRBD1. CDR3 length: 16 amino acids. Germline V gene data show CDR1 as SQVTM and CDR2 as ANQGSEA. The CDR3 nucleotides read TGCATCTGCCGGGACAGGGGCCCCTATAGCAATCAGCCCCAGCATTTT. The encoded protein is CICRDRGPYSNQPQHF.

The V gene is TRBV11-2, the J gene TRBJ2-5; 8 bases are a match to TRBD1. Germline V gene sequence: CDR1 SGHAT, CDR2 FQNNGV. This CDR3 contains 18 residues. Trimming removed 0 bases from V and 7 bases from J; junction bases left unmatched: 16. The CDR3 coding sequence is TGTGCCAGCAGCTTAGAGAACCCCCTGACAGGGGTTGGGGGGACCCAGTACTTC. Protein sequence: CASSLENPLTGVGGTQYF. The full variable domain, in which reference TRBV11-2 and TRBJ2-5 provide the parts outside the CDR3, is EAGVAQSPRYKIIEKRQSVAFWCNPISGHATLYWYQQILGQGPKLLIQFQNNGVVDDSQLPKDRFSAERLKGVDSTLKIQPAKLEDSAVYLCASSLENPLTGVGGTQYFGPGTRLLVL.

This chain joins TRBV2 and TRBJ2-7; 11 nucleotides line up with TRBD2. The V and J ends lost 6 bases and 0 bases, in that order; junction bases with no gene match: 4. Germline values: CDR1 SNHLY, CDR2 FYNNEI. CDR3 length equals 15 residues. This CDR3 is CASRGGTSGSYEQYF. CDR3 DNA: TGTGCCAGCAGAGGAGGGACTAGCGGCTCCTACGAGCAGTACTTC. The variable domain in full, completed from reference TRBV2 and TRBJ2-7, reads EPEVTQTPSHQVTQMGQEVILRCVPISNHLYFYWYRQILGQKVEFLVSFYNNEISEKSEIFDDQFSVERPDGSNFTLKIRSTKLEDSAMYFCASRGGTSGSYEQYFGPGTRLTVT.

The rearrangement uses TRBV24-1 and TRBJ1-2, with unresolved D. Trimming took 1 base from V and 6 from J, leaving 5 bases between them. CDR3 size: 12 residues. CDR1 is KGHDR, CDR2 SFDVKD, per germline. The CDR3 protein is CATSDLEDGYTF. The CDR3 DNA reads TGTGCCACCAGTGATTTAGAGGATGGCTACACCTTC.

The chain uses TRBV3-1 (or the pseudogene TRBV3-2) and TRBJ1-4; 10 nucleotides match TRBD1. CDR3 length: 14 amino acids. V was pared by 4 bases and J by 7 bases, with 3 bases of the junction left unmatched. CDR1 and CDR2 from the germline V gene are LGHDT and YNNKEL (reference sequence). The CDR3 bases are TGTGCCAGCAGCCCGACAGGGGGCAGTGAAAAACTGTTTTTT. Translation: CASSPTGGSEKLFF.

The chain joins TRBV19 to TRBJ1-2, with D tentatively TRBD1 (5 bases). Trimming removed 3 bases from V and 3 bases from J, with 14 bases in between. This CDR3 has 15 residues. CDR1 and CDR2 (germline): LNHDA, SQIVND (reference sequence). CDR3 bases: TGTGCCAGTAGTATTCAAGGGAGGGGAGACTATGGCTACACCTTC. Its translation: CASSIQGRGDYGYTF.

The J gene is TRBJ2-2, the V gene TRBV30; TRBD2 aligns across 7 bases. The CDR3 covers 17 residues. The germline gives CDR1 GTSNPN, CDR2 SVGIG (reference sequence). The V and J ends lost 0 bases and 2 bases, in that order; junction bases with no gene match: 9. DNA of the CDR3: TGTGCCTGGAGTGTGTTTAGGACTAGTCTTAACACCGGGGAGCTGTTTTTT. Protein: CAWSVFRTSLNTGELFF. Based on the CDR3 plus reference TRBV30 and TRBJ2-2, the full variable domain is SQTIHQWPATLVQPVGSPLSLECTVEGTSNPNLYWYRQAAGRGLQLLFYSVGIGQISSEVPQNLSASRPQDRQFILSSKKLLLSDSGFYLCAWSVFRTSLNTGELFFGEGSRLTVL.

The chain is built from TRBV7-9 and TRBJ2-1; D possibly corresponds to TRBD2 (6 bases). CDR3 length: 12 residues. Germline CDR1 and CDR2: SEHNR and FQNEAQ (reference sequence). V was cut by 5 bases and J by 14 bases, with 16 bases left in between. CDR3 in amino acids: CASSPSWREEFF. The CDR3 coding sequence is TGTGCCAGCAGCCCGAGTTGGAGGGAGGAGTTCTTC.

The chain carries TRBV30 and TRBJ1-1; D unclear. V was shortened by 1 base and J by 7 bases, with 13 bases between the two germline ends. CDR1 is GTSNPN and CDR2 is SVGIG in the germline V gene (reference sequence). This CDR3 comprises 13 residues. The CDR3 DNA follows: TGTGCCTGGAGTGCTCTTTCGGCGGGTGAAGCTTTCTTT. As protein: CAWSALSAGEAFF.

This chain uses TRBV10-3 with TRBJ2-1, with TRBD2 matching over 10 bases. Trimming cost V 11 bases and J 8 bases; bases outside gene matches: 9. CDR3 size: 13 residues. CDR1 and CDR2 from the germline V gene are ENHRY and SYGVKD. The CDR3 loop reads CAVLAGDGYEQFF. Written as DNA, the CDR3 is TGTGCCGTGCTAGCGGGAGATGGGTATGAGCAGTTCTTC.

The DNA of the CDR3 is TGTGCCTGGAGTGCCGGACAGGGGTTGCGAGGCTACACCTTC. Amino acid sequence: CAWSAGQGLRGYTF. This chain connects TRBV30 to TRBJ1-2; 9 bases are shared with TRBD1. Trimming cost V 1 base and J 8 bases; bases outside gene matches: 8. CDR1 is GTSNPN, CDR2 SVGIG, per germline (reference sequence). The CDR3 is 14 amino acids.

This chain joins TRBV30 and TRBJ2-7; TRBD2 agrees at 7 bases. CDR1 GTSNPN and CDR2 SVGIG come from the germline V gene (reference sequence). J was trimmed by 5 bases and V by 4 bases; bases with no gene match: 8. The CDR3 has 13 amino acids. The CDR3 DNA reads as TGTGCCTGGATGGGGGGAGGGTCCCACGAGCAGTACTTC. Amino acids: CAWMGGGSHEQYF.

In its sample, this clone was seen once. The chain has TRBV30 and TRBJ1-2; 7 nucleotides match TRBD1. CDR1 is GTSNPN, CDR2 SVGIG, per germline (reference sequence). CDR3 length: 13 residues. The trim removed 5 bases at V and 1 base at J, leaving 4 bases unmatched. The CDR3 nucleotides read TGTGCCTGGCAAGGACAGGATAACTATGGCTACACCTTC. Translation: CAWQGQDNYGYTF. Variable domain in full (rest from reference TRBV30 and TRBJ1-2): SQTIHQWPATLVQPVGSPLSLECTVEGTSNPNLYWYRQAAGRGLQLLFYSVGIGQISSEVPQNLSASRPQDRQFILSSKKLLLSDSGFYLCAWQGQDNYGYTFGSGTRLTVV.

The chain combines TRBV25-1 with TRBJ1-4; TRBD1 matches 7 bases. J was trimmed by 4 bases and V by 4 bases; bases with no gene match: 3. CDR1 is MGHDK and CDR2 is SYGVNS in the germline V gene. CDR3 length equals 14 residues. CDR3 sequence (DNA): TGTGCCAGCAGTGGGGGACAGTTTAATGAAAAACTGTTTTTT. Translated: CASSGGQFNEKLFF.

The CDR3 DNA is TGTGCCAGCAGCTTGGAACAGAGCTTAAGCTATGGCTACACCTTC. This translates into CASSLEQSLSYGYTF. The chain is built from TRBV5-5 and TRBJ1-2; no definite D call. The CDR3 has 15 residues. V dropped 0 bases and J dropped 4 bases, with 13 bases sitting between them. Germline values: CDR1 SGHKS, CDR2 YYEKEE (reference sequence).

The chain has TRBV19 and TRBJ2-7; 7 bases are a match to TRBD1. CDR1 LNHDA and CDR2 SQIVND come from the germline V gene (reference sequence). The CDR3 covers 16 residues. Trimming cost V 4 bases and J 0 bases; bases outside gene matches: 9. The CDR3 here is CASSKTGTANSYEQYF. The CDR3 coding sequence is TGTGCCAGTAGTAAGACGGGGACAGCGAACTCCTACGAGCAGTACTTC.

The rearrangement uses TRBV9 and TRBJ2-4; 10 nucleotides agree with TRBD2. V lost 4 bases to trimming and J lost 5 bases; unmatched junction nucleotides: 6. Germline CDR1 and CDR2: SGDLS and YYNGEE. The CDR3 totals 15 residues. This CDR3 is CASSTGLAGENIQYF. The CDR3 nucleotides read TGTGCCAGCAGCACTGGGCTAGCGGGGGAAAACATTCAGTACTTC.

The chain employs TRBV4-3 and TRBJ2-3; 12 bases agree with TRBD2. J lost 1 base, V lost 0 bases, and 11 bases had no gene match. Looked up from germline, CDR1 is LGHNA and CDR2 is YSLEER. The CDR3 length is 20 residues. The CDR3 DNA follows: TGCGCCAGCAGCCAAGATTGGAAGTTACTAGCGGGAGGCGGCACAGATACGCAGTATTTT. Translating it yields CASSQDWKLLAGGGTDTQYF.